This entry lists 2 T cell receptor beta chains sequenced from one sample in a study of blood T cell repertoires in COVID-19. The table came from immunoSEQ multiplex PCR; TCRdb's copy has only in-frame clones and leaves some out. Of 150,000 to 200,000 clones detected, over 75% appear once; the ten largest clones hold 11%. Sample: peripheral blood. The receptors come from a human donor with active or convalescent COVID-19. The donor label of this sample is uncertain.

The rearrangement joins TRBV4-3 to TRBJ2-4; D is ambiguous. The V gene lost 1 base and the J gene lost 0 bases, with 10 bases spanning the gap. Per germline, CDR1 LGHNA and CDR2 YSLEER. The CDR3 is 16 amino acids. In DNA form, the CDR3 reads TGCGCCAGCAGCCAAGGTCTGAAACTAGCCAAAAACATTCAGTACTTC. Its protein product is CASSQGLKLAKNIQYF.

The V gene is TRBV12-5, the J gene TRBJ1-2; TRBD1 matches 7 bases. V shed 5 bases and J 4 bases; nucleotides not matched to a gene: 4. The germline V gene has CDR1 LGHNT and CDR2 FRNRAP. This CDR3 is built from 13 residues. The CDR3 DNA reads TGTGCTAGTGGTATCGACAGGGCCTATGGCTACACCTTC. Protein product: CASGIDRAYGYTF.